These 21 T cell receptor beta chains originate from one sample sequenced in a study of blood T cell repertoires in COVID-19. Libraries were prepared by immunoSEQ multiplex PCR; TCRdb keeps only in-frame clonotypes and omits some of them. The sample includes 130,000 to 150,000 clones, over 80% of them seen just once. Sequencing input: peripheral blood. The receptor set was obtained from a woman between 45 and 60 years old with acute or convalescent COVID-19.

The chain uses TRBV2 and TRBJ1-5, with TRBD1 as a possible D gene (5 bases). This CDR3 has 15 amino acids. The V end was cut by 3 bases, the J end by 7 bases, with 16 bases between. The germline CDR1 and CDR2 sequences are SNHLY and FYNNEI. CDR3 region: CASSETAARVQPQHF. In DNA, the CDR3 is TGTGCCAGCAGTGAGACAGCCGCACGGGTCCAGCCCCAGCATTTT.

The chain is built from TRBV12-3 or TRBV12-4 and TRBJ1-4; 7 nucleotides match TRBD1. The CDR3 loop spans 13 amino acids. Losses at the gene ends were 5 bases for V and 5 bases for J; bases not matched to a gene: 2. DNA for the CDR3: TGTGCCAGCAGTGGGACAGCAAATGAAAAACTGTTTTTT. Translated: CASSGTANEKLFF.

This chain uses TRBV19 with TRBJ2-1; 10 bases fit TRBD1. Losses at the gene ends were 2 bases for V and 6 bases for J; bases not matched to a gene: 1. CDR3 length: 14 residues. Germline V gene lookup returns CDR1 LNHDA and CDR2 SQIVND (reference sequence). This chain's CDR3 is CASSIRQGANEQFF. The DNA of the CDR3 is TGTGCCAGTAGTATACGACAGGGGGCCAATGAGCAGTTCTTC. The whole variable domain, remainder taken from reference TRBV19 and TRBJ2-1, is DGGITQSPKYLFRKEGQNVTLSCEQNLNHDAMYWYRQDPGQGLRLIYYSQIVNDFQKGDIAEGYSVSREKKESFPLTVTSAQKNPTAFYLCASSIRQGANEQFFGPGTRLTVL.

CDR3 loop: CAWSSRGSQPQHF. The CDR3 coding sequence is TGTGCCTGGAGTTCCAGGGGGTCTCAGCCCCAGCATTTT. The chain carries TRBV30 and TRBJ1-5; 7 positions match TRBD1. J lost 6 bases, V lost 2 bases, and 4 bases had no gene match. The CDR3 runs to 13 residues. Looked up from germline, CDR1 is GTSNPN and CDR2 is SVGIG (reference sequence).

This clone was recorded once. The V call is TRBV27, the J call TRBJ1-6, with D perhaps matching TRBD1 (5 bases). The CDR3 spans 15 residues. Trimming stripped 6 bases from V and 10 bases from J, with 19 bases between. Per the germline V gene, CDR1 is MNHEY and CDR2 is SMNVEV (reference sequence). For the CDR3, the DNA is TGTGCCAGCAGCATAATTCTCAGGGTCGGGTCACCCCTCCACTTT. Translating gives CASSIILRVGSPLHF.

This clone showed up just a few times. The rearrangement links TRBV12-5 to TRBJ1-1, with 7 bases identical to TRBD1. The V segment lost 2 bases and the J segment 3 bases; nucleotides outside the gene matches: 9. This CDR3 is 16 amino acids long. Germline V gives CDR1 LGHNT, CDR2 FRNRAP. The CDR3 nucleotides read TGTGCTAGTGGTTTGAGTACAGGGGCGGTTCACACTGAAGCTTTCTTT. Its protein is CASGLSTGAVHTEAFF.

This chain uses TRBV9 with TRBJ2-1; D is possibly TRBD1 (6 bases). The CDR3 spans 11 residues. Germline V lookup: CDR1 SGDLS, CDR2 YYNGEE. Trimming removed 2 bases from V and 10 bases from J, with 7 bases in between. The CDR3 DNA is TGTGCCAGCAGCGTTGGGACAGAGCAGTTCTTC. Its protein is CASSVGTEQFF.

This rearrangement joins TRBV5-1 to TRBJ2-3; weak D call: TRBD1 (5 bases). Trimming cost V 1 base and J 0 bases, with 9 bases left between them. Germline CDR1 SGHRS, CDR2 YFSETQ. CDR3 length equals 15 residues. The CDR3 nucleotides are TGCGCCAGCAGCTTGTTGCCAGGGAGCACAGATACGCAGTATTTT. It translates to CASSLLPGSTDTQYF.

V usage is TRBV5-6 and J usage is TRBJ2-7, with 9 bases fitting TRBD1. Germline V lookup: CDR1 SGHDT, CDR2 YYEEEE. V trimming: 6 bases; J trimming: 2 bases; junction bases outside the gene matches: 6. The CDR3 is made up of 14 amino acids. The CDR3 bases are TGTGCCAGCATGATACAGGGGGCCCCCTACGAGCAGTACTTC. Translating gives CASMIQGAPYEQYF.

J is TRBJ1-2 and V is TRBV11-2, with D possibly being TRBD1 (6 bases). Germline assignment: CDR1 SGHAT and CDR2 FQNNGV. V was pared by 5 bases and J by 4 bases, with 14 bases between. CDR3 size: 14 residues. This CDR3 is CASSPLGALYGYTF. The CDR3, as DNA: TGTGCCAGCAGCCCGTTGGGGGCTCTCTATGGCTACACCTTC.

The chain is built from TRBV7-8 and TRBJ1-6; 7 bases agree with TRBD1. CDR1 is SGHVS, CDR2 FQNEAQ, per germline. The CDR3 extends over 16 amino acids. J was trimmed by 2 bases and V by 5 bases; bases with no gene match: 6. This CDR3 is CASSPRDSAYNSPLHF. The CDR3 DNA sequence: TGTGCCAGCAGCCCCCGGGACAGCGCCTATAATTCACCCCTCCACTTT.

The V gene is TRBV19, the J gene TRBJ1-2; tentatively, D is TRBD1 (6 bases). The CDR3 is 12 residues long. Trimming left V 6 bases short and J 5 bases short, with 10 bases between. Germline-derived CDR1 and CDR2 are LNHDA and SQIVND (reference sequence). The CDR3 here is CASRGGLYGYTF. In DNA, the CDR3 is TGTGCCAGTAGAGGGGGATTGTATGGCTACACCTTC.

V is TRBV5-6 and J is TRBJ1-5; a possible D gene is TRBD1 (5 bases). V shed 0 bases and J shed 5 bases, with 12 bases lying between them. CDR1 and CDR2 from the germline V gene are SGHDT and YYEEEE. CDR3 size: 15 residues. The CDR3, as DNA: TGTGCCAGCAGCTTGGGGTGGGGGGACTATCAGCCCCAGCATTTT. It specifies CASSLGWGDYQPQHF.

The rearrangement links TRBV19 to TRBJ1-4; D is ambiguous. In germline, CDR1 is LNHDA, CDR2 SQIVND (reference sequence). V was shortened by 7 bases and J by 10 bases, with 22 bases between the two germline ends. The CDR3 is made up of 15 amino acids. The CDR3 loop reads CASKFGGERMGKLFF. CDR3 bases: TGTGCCAGTAAGTTCGGAGGCGAACGAATGGGAAAACTGTTTTTT.

The chain employs TRBV9 and TRBJ1-1, with D tentatively TRBD1 (5 bases). The CDR3 length is 14 residues. The germline V gene has CDR1 SGDLS and CDR2 YYNGEE. Trimming took 4 bases from V and 4 from J, leaving 14 bases between them. CDR3 DNA: TGTGCCAGCAGCCCCGGGGGTCCCGCCACTGAAGCTTTCTTT. Encoded protein: CASSPGGPATEAFF. Full variable domain (outside the CDR3, taken from reference TRBV9 and TRBJ1-1): DSGVTQTPKHLITATGQRVTLRCSPRSGDLSVYWYQQSLDQGLQFLIQYYNGEERAKGNILERFSAQQFPDLHSELNLSSLELGDSALYFCASSPGGPATEAFFGQGTRLTVV.

The gene calls are TRBV11-2 and TRBJ2-7; D perhaps matches TRBD2 (6 bases). Per germline, CDR1 SGHAT and CDR2 FQNNGV. The CDR3 is 14 residues long. The V end was cut by 6 bases, the J end by 0 bases, with 12 bases between. The CDR3: CASREGGISYEQYF. CDR3 coding DNA: TGTGCCAGCAGGGAGGGCGGGATCTCCTACGAGCAGTACTTC.

V gene TRBV5-1 combines with J gene TRBJ1-1; possibly TRBD1 for D (6 bases). V lost 1 base to trimming and J lost 5 bases, with 12 bases between them. The CDR3 consists of 14 residues. CDR1 SGHRS and CDR2 YFSETQ come from the germline V gene. The CDR3 is CASSLYDRQTEAFF. CDR3 in DNA: TGCGCCAGCAGCTTGTATGACAGGCAAACTGAAGCTTTCTTT.

This chain joins TRBV9 and TRBJ2-1; TRBD1 aligns across 10 bases. Germline V lookup: CDR1 SGDLS, CDR2 YYNGEE. This CDR3 comprises 15 residues. With 0 bases clipped from V and 9 bases from J, the junction kept 6 bases outside the gene matches. The CDR3 nucleotides read TGTGCCAGCAGCGTAGTTGGGACAGGGGATGGTGAGCAGTTCTTC. It encodes CASSVVGTGDGEQFF.

The chain joins TRBV6-5 to TRBJ1-4; possibly TRBD1 for D (6 bases). The CDR3 covers 13 residues. Germline CDR1 is MNHEY and CDR2 is SVGAGI. With 9 bases removed from V and 8 bases from J, the gap between germline ends came to 16 bases. CDR3 nucleotides: TGTGCCAGTCTGAGGGGGTACGGGGAAAAACTGTTTTTT. The encoded protein is CASLRGYGEKLFF.

This clone appeared a few times. The chain carries TRBV6-5 and TRBJ1-3; D remains unclear. V lost 4 bases and J 4 bases, leaving 17 bases between the germline ends. The CDR3 consists of 16 residues. The germline CDR1 and CDR2 sequences are MNHEY and SVGAGI. The CDR3 reads CASSSERAGGGNTIYF. CDR3 in DNA: TGTGCCAGCAGTTCAGAGAGGGCTGGAGGCGGAAACACCATATATTTT.

This chain connects TRBV27 to TRBJ2-2, with D perhaps TRBD1 (6 bases). The germline gives CDR1 MNHEY, CDR2 SMNVEV (reference sequence). Trimming cost V 1 base and J 1 base, with 7 bases left between them. This CDR3 is built from 15 residues. CDR3 in amino acids: CASSLLQGNTGELFF. The CDR3 region has the DNA TGTGCCAGCAGTTTATTACAGGGGAACACCGGGGAGCTGTTTTTT.